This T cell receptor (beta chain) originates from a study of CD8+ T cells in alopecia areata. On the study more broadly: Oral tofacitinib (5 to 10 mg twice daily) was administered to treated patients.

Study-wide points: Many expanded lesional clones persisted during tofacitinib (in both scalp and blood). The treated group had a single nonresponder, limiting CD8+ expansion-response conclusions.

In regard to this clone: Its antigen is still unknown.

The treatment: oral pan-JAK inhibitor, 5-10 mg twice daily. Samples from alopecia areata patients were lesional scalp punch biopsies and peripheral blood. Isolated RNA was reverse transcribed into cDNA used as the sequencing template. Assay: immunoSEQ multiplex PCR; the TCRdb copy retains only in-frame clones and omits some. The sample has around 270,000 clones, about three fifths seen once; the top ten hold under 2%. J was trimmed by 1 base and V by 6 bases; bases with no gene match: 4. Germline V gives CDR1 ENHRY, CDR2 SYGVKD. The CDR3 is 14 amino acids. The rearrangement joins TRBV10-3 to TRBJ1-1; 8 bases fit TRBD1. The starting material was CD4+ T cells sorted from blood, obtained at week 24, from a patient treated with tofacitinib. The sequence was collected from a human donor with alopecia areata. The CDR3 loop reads CAISPTGENTEAFF. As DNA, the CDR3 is TGTGCCATCAGCCCGACAGGGGAGAACACTGAAGCTTTCTTT.